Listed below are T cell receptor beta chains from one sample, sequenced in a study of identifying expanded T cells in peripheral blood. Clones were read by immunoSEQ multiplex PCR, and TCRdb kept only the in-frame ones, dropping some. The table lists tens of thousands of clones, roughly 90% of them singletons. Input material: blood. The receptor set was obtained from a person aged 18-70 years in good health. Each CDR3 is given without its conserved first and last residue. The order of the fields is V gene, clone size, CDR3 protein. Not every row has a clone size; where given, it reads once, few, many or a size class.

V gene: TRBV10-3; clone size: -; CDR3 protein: AISEKRASTYEQY
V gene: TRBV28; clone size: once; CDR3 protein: ASSSQLGPRPYEQY
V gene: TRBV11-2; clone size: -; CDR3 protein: ASSLDVQYEQY
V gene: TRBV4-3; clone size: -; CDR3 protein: ASSQAPGGWGDTQY
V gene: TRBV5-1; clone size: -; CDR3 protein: ASSFMVLTANTEAF
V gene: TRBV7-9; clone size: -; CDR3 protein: ASSLAGVETQY
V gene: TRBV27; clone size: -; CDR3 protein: ASSGPGTGEQF
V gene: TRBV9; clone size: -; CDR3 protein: ASSSWTGGYENYGYT
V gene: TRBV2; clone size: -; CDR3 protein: AGRDRGLTEAF
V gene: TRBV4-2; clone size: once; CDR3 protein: ASRPIFTDTQY
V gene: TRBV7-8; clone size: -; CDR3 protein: ASSLVPAGGPETGELF
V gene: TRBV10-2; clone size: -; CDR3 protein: ASSDAGQGYEQY
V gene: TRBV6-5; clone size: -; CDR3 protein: ASSPGTGIEKLF
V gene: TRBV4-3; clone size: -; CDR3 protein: ASSQSQGKDQPQH
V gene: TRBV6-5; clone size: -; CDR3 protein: ASSYSRTSGRYEQY
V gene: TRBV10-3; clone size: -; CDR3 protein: AISEGGASYGYT
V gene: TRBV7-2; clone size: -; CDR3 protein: ASIPPIGDGRRYTEAF
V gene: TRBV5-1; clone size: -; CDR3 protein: ASRPGLDADGYT
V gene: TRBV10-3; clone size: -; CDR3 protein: AISAGGREETQY
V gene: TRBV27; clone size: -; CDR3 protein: ASSLGSDRTGELF
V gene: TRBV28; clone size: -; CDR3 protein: ASSPTGVITEAF
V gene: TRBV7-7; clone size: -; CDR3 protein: ASSHTTGAGANVLT
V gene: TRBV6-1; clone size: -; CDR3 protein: ASSERGDSHYGYT
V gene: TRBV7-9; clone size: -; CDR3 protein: ASSSPGTGDEKLF
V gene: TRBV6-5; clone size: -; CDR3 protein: ASSYRRQGATDTQY
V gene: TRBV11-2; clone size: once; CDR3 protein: ASSLVAGMKGYT
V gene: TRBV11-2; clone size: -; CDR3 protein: ASSSMAGLYGYT
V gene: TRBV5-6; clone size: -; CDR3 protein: ASSLGSYGYT